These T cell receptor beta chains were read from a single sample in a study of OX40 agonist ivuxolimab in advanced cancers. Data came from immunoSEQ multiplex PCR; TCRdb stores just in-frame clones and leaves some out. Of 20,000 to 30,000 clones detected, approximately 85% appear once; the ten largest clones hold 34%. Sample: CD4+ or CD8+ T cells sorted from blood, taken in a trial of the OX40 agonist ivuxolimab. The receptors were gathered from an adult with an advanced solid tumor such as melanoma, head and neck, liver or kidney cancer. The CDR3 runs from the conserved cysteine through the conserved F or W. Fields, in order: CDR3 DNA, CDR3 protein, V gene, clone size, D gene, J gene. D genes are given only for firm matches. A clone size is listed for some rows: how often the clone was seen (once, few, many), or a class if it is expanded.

TGTGCCAGCAGTTACTCGTCGGGCCCCGGGGAGCTGTTTTTT,CASSYSSGPGELFF,TRBV6-5,once,NA,TRBJ2-2
TGTGCCAGCAGCTTAACGGAACGCTCCTACGAGCAGTACTTC,CASSLTERSYEQYF,TRBV7-9,NA,NA,TRBJ2-7
TGCGCCAGCAGTGAGTCCCGGAGCTCCTACGAGCAGTACTTC,CASSESRSSYEQYF,TRBV10-1,NA,NA,TRBJ2-7
TGTGCCAGCAGCTTTCCAGGGGTAGCCTACGAGCAGTACTTC,CASSFPGVAYEQYF,TRBV7-9,few,NA,TRBJ2-7
TGTGCCAGCAGCCCAAGTCCCCCGACAGGGAGTCTCTACGAGCAGTACTTC,CASSPSPPTGSLYEQYF,TRBV7-9,NA,TRBD1,TRBJ2-7
TGCGCCAGCAGTAGGAGCCAGGGCTACTATGGCTACACCTTC,CASSRSQGYYGYTF,TRBV10-2,few,NA,TRBJ1-2
TGTGCCAGCAGTCCCAAGACGGGACAGTCGAATTCACCCCTCCACTTT,CASSPKTGQSNSPLHF,TRBV9,NA,TRBD1,TRBJ1-6
TGTGCCAGCAGTGAGGGCAGGGGGGTGCAAGAGACCCAGTACTTC,CASSEGRGVQETQYF,TRBV6-1,NA,NA,TRBJ2-5
TGTGCCAGCAGCCCCGGGACAGGGGGCTACGAGCAGTACTTC,CASSPGTGGYEQYF,TRBV28,once,TRBD1,TRBJ2-7
TGTGCCAGCAGTTTAGGACAGGGAAACACTGAAGCTTTCTTT,CASSLGQGNTEAFF,TRBV28,NA,TRBD1,TRBJ1-1
TGTGCCAGCAGCACCGACCGCCAGAGCTCCTATAATTCACCCCTCCACTTT,CASSTDRQSSYNSPLHF,TRBV21-1,NA,NA,TRBJ1-6
TGCAGCGTTGATGGCTGGGACCGCATCACAGATACGCAGTATTTT,CSVDGWDRITDTQYF,TRBV29-1,few,NA,TRBJ2-3
TGCAGCGTTGTGGGGCTTGACATTCTTCGGACGCTAGAGACCAGCAATTATGGCTACACCTTC,CSVVGLDILRTLETSNYGYTF,TRBV29-1,NA,NA,TRBJ1-2